This record looks at one T cell receptor beta chain sequence and its context. The CDR3 spans 14 residues. Germline V gives CDR1 MNHNS, CDR2 SASEGT. J lost 7 bases, V lost 3 bases, and 3 bases had no gene match. The sample belongs to a study of blood T cell repertoires in COVID-19. At the level of the study: Acute and convalescent COVID-19 specimens originated in the United States, Italy and Spain. Nucleic acid was either cDNA or gDNA, and it came from T cells, B-cell-depleted T cells, or PBMCs.

Original methodology: Nucleated cell number was recorded as an estimate derived from reference gene primer amplification. The method was immunoSEQ multiplex PCR; TCRdb's version includes in-frame clones alone and lacks a portion of them. V, J and clone size are taken as reported in that table, and D and trimming were inferred from the DNA itself. The table has around 100,000 clones, roughly nine tenths seen once. Material: peripheral blood. The chain recombines TRBV6-1 with TRBJ1-4; 9 nucleotides align to TRBD1. The clonotype was recovered from a young man in a cohort sampled during active COVID-19. The CDR3 DNA is TGTGCCAGCAGTGAGGACAGGGGTATTGAAAAACTGTTTTTT. Amino acid sequence: CASSEDRGIEKLFF.